A selection of T cell receptor beta chains follows, all from one sample in a study of shared clonotypes between healthy human individuals. Using immunoSEQ multiplex PCR, the repertoire was profiled, and TCRdb retains in-frame clones only, with some absent. The sample records approximately 940,000 clones, over 60% being singletons. Sequenced input: memory CD4+ T cells sorted from blood. These receptors came from a man between 18 and 29 years old in good health. Both conserved end residues are part of each CDR3. Each record gives: clone size, V gene, D gene, CDR3 length, J gene, CDR3 protein, CDR3 DNA. The D gene is left open where the match is weak. Size values are once, few and many counts, or a class for expanded clones, and some rows have none.

.	TRBV6-5	.	15	TRBJ2-5	CASRRDLRDQETQYF	TGTGCCAGCCGACGAGATTTAAGGGATCAAGAGACCCAGTACTTC
.	TRBV6-5	.	14	TRBJ2-5	CAISFGSPIETQYF	TGTGCCATCTCCTTTGGGTCCCCAATAGAGACCCAGTACTTC
.	TRBV11-2	.	15	TRBJ2-1	CASSSALADYNEQFF	TGTGCCAGCAGCTCCGCGTTAGCGGATTACAATGAGCAGTTCTTC
.	TRBV28	TRBD2	16	TRBJ2-7	CASSLGSGAYSYEQYF	TGTGCCAGCAGTTTAGGGAGCGGGGCTTACTCCTACGAGCAGTACTTC
.	TRBV9	.	15	TRBJ2-2	CASSVRASNTGELFF	TGTGCCAGCAGCGTTCGGGCCTCTAACACCGGGGAGCTGTTTTTT
.	TRBV28	.	16	TRBJ2-6	CASRTQASSGANVLTF	TGTGCCAGCAGGACACAGGCCTCCTCTGGGGCCAACGTCCTGACTTTC
.	TRBV30	TRBD2	14	TRBJ2-1	CAWVRTSGYNEQFF	TGTGCCTGGGTCAGAACTAGCGGTTACAATGAGCAGTTCTTC
few	TRBV18	.	14	TRBJ2-3	CASSPTSGTDTQYF	TGTGCCAGCTCACCTACCAGCGGCACAGATACGCAGTATTTT
.	TRBV29-1	TRBD1	15	TRBJ2-3	CSATLDRFLTDTQYF	TGCAGCGCAACCCTGGACAGGTTTCTCACAGATACGCAGTATTTT
many	TRBV7-2	TRBD2	15	TRBJ2-3	CASSLGGRTTDTQYF	TGTGCCAGCAGCTTAGGCGGGAGAACCACAGATACGCAGTATTTT